Below, 27 T cell receptor beta chains from the same sample are listed, as sequenced in a study of blood T cells in healthy people across ages. It was with a sample-barcoded 5' primer and a J-beta primer mix that a second PCR of roughly 7 to 12 cycles was run. TCRdb reanalysed the 5' RACE reads using MiXCR and keeps one entry per CDR3 protein. The repertoire holds about 970,000 distinct CDR3 sequences, with about 51% as singletons. The sequencing sample was made of blood. These receptors were collected from a woman aged 55-69 years in good health.

This clonotype came up a few times. The chain joins TRBV21-1 to TRBJ2-7. TRBV21-1 is assigned pseudogene status. The CDR3 contains 14 residues. CDR3 residues: CASSSRTGAHEQYF. The CDR3 DNA sequence: TGTGCCAGCAGCAGCCGGACAGGGGCCCACGAGCAGTACTTC.

The chain is built from TRBV4-2 and TRBJ2-3, with 7 bases identical to TRBD2. Trimming removed 2 bases from V and 2 bases from J; junction bases left unmatched: 4. This CDR3 contains 15 residues. In germline, CDR1 is LGHNA, CDR2 YNFKEQ. In DNA form, the CDR3 reads TGTGCCAGCAGCCAACGACTAGCAGACACAGATACGCAGTATTTT. This gives the protein CASSQRLADTDTQYF.

Only a few counts were recorded for this clonotype. The gene calls are TRBV28 and TRBJ2-3; D remains ambiguous. From germline, CDR1 is MDHEN and CDR2 SYDVKM. The CDR3 runs to 15 residues. V was pared by 3 bases and J by 2 bases, with 12 bases between. The CDR3 nucleotides read TGTGCCAGCAGTTTCGACGTGGGTAACACAGATACGCAGTATTTT. Protein product: CASSFDVGNTDTQYF.

A few counts support this clonotype. This rearrangement joins TRBV7-8 to TRBJ2-3; 11 nucleotides agree with TRBD2. CDR1 and CDR2 (germline): SGHVS, FQNEAQ. J lost 1 base, V lost 1 base, and 7 bases had no gene match. The CDR3 loop spans 18 amino acids. The DNA for the CDR3 is TGTGCCAGCAGCTTAGGCCTAGCGGGAGGATATCGCACAGATACGCAGTATTTT. Its protein is CASSLGLAGGYRTDTQYF.

This sequence joins TRBV27 and TRBJ2-7; the D gene is possibly TRBD2 (6 bases). V was shortened by 5 bases and J by 0 bases, with 11 bases between the two germline ends. Germline values: CDR1 MNHEY, CDR2 SMNVEV (reference sequence). The CDR3 has 14 residues. The chain's CDR3 is CASSRGTASYEQYF. The CDR3 DNA is TGTGCCAGCAGTCGCGGGACCGCCTCCTACGAGCAGTACTTC.

Of note for this clonotype: An end of the junction differs from the germline gene, which may be a read error. The V gene is TRBV29-1, the J gene TRBJ2-1; no clear D gene. The CDR3 is 11 residues long. In germline, CDR1 is SQVTM, CDR2 ANQGSEA. In nucleotides, the CDR3 is TGCAGCGAAGTCTCCTACAATGAGCAGTTATTC. It specifies CSEVSYNEQLF.

This chain joins TRBV29-1 and TRBJ1-4, with D possibly being TRBD1 (5 bases). The V and J ends lost 4 bases and 8 bases respectively, with 23 bases between them. There are 16 residues in the CDR3. CDR1 and CDR2 from the germline V gene are SQVTM and ANQGSEA. Here the CDR3 reads CSVGEGKGLAGEKLFF. The CDR3 DNA follows: TGCAGCGTTGGTGAGGGGAAGGGCCTCGCGGGGGAAAAACTGTTTTTT.

At least ten counts were recorded for this clonotype. The chain has TRBV29-1 and TRBJ2-3, with 7 bases identical to TRBD2. Trimming cost V 7 bases and J 2 bases; bases outside gene matches: 9. Per the germline V gene, CDR1 is SQVTM and CDR2 is ANQGSEA. The CDR3 extends over 14 amino acids. The CDR3, as DNA: TGCAGCGCCTCGAGCGGGATACCCACAGATACGCAGTATTTT. Translation gives CSASSGIPTDTQYF.

The V call is TRBV7-9, the J call TRBJ2-7; no reliable D call. With the DNA end fitting TRBJ2-4 better, the J assignment may be wrong. This CDR3 contains 13 residues. The germline CDR1 and CDR2 sequences are SEHNR and FQNEAQ (reference sequence). CDR3 DNA: TGTGCCAGCAGCTTAGACCACTACGGCATTCAGTACTTC. It yields the protein CASSLDHYGIQYF.

V gene TRBV4-3 combines with J gene TRBJ2-1; the D is unclear. The CDR3 is made up of 12 amino acids. V was trimmed by 0 bases and J by 9 bases, leaving 6 bases between them. Germline values: CDR1 LGHNA, CDR2 YSLEER. The DNA of the CDR3 is TGCGCCAGCAGCCAAGATTGGAGTGAGCAGTTCTTC. This sequence encodes CASSQDWSEQFF.

The chain is built from TRBV7-2 and TRBJ1-4; D is possibly TRBD1 (6 bases). CDR3 length equals 16 residues. Germline assignment: CDR1 SGHTA and CDR2 FQGNSA. With 0 bases removed from V and 8 bases from J, the gap between germline ends came to 16 bases. CDR3 DNA sequence: TGTGCCAGCAGCTTAGCGCTTGGGGGCCAAGGGGAAAAACTGTTTTTT. Translating it yields CASSLALGGQGEKLFF.

This clonotype has only a few counts. The V call is TRBV28, the J call TRBJ2-7; perhaps TRBD1 as D (5 bases). The CDR3 has 13 amino acids. Germline V lookup: CDR1 MDHEN, CDR2 SYDVKM. V was clipped by 7 bases and J by 2 bases, with 12 bases between them. The CDR3 region is CASTVGQTYEQYF. The CDR3 DNA reads as TGTGCCAGCACCGTAGGACAAACCTACGAGCAGTACTTC. The complete variable domain, with remaining parts taken from reference TRBV28 and TRBJ2-7, reads DVKVTQSSRYLVKRTGEKVFLECVQDMDHENMFWYRQDPGLGLRLIYFSYDVKMKEKGDIPEGYSVSREKKERFSLILESASTNQTSMYLCASTVGQTYEQYFGPGTRLTVT.

This clonotype came up a few times. The CDR3 DNA reads as TGTGCCAGCAGCTTTGTGCGGGATGGGGAGCAGTTCTTC. The encoded protein is CASSFVRDGEQFF. V gene TRBV7-2 combines with J gene TRBJ2-1; D is possibly TRBD2 (6 bases). Trimming removed 3 bases at V and 10 bases at J, with 13 bases between. Per germline, CDR1 SGHTA and CDR2 FQGNSA. This CDR3 contains 13 residues. Together with reference TRBV7-2 and TRBJ2-1, the CDR3 gives the full variable domain: GAGVSQSPSNKVTEKGKDVELRCDPISGHTALYWYRQSLGQGLEFLIYFQGNSAPDKSGLPSDRFSAERTGGSVSTLTIQRTQQEDSAVYLCASSFVRDGEQFFGPGTRLTVL.

The J gene is TRBJ2-5, the V gene TRBV20-1; the D gene is possibly TRBD2 (5 bases). Between the trimmed V and J ends, which lost 4 bases and 1 base, there was a span of 13 bases. Germline V gene lookup returns CDR1 DFQATT and CDR2 SNEGSKA (reference sequence). CDR3 length: 14 residues. The CDR3 loop is CSATPVRVQETQYF. The CDR3, as DNA: TGCAGTGCTACTCCCGTGAGGGTCCAAGAGACCCAGTACTTC.

CDR3 DNA: TGTGCCAGCAGTTTATTGGCCCCTAATGAAAAACTGTTTTTT. Protein sequence: CASSLLAPNEKLFF. V and J are TRBV12-3 or TRBV12-4 and TRBJ1-4, with unresolved D. The CDR3 loop spans 14 amino acids. Trimming shortened V by 2 bases and J by 3 bases, and 7 bases separated the two germline ends.

CDR3 residues: CASSLMSGLAGRTGELFF. The CDR3, as DNA: TGTGCCAGCAGCTTAATGTCGGGACTAGCGGGGCGGACCGGGGAGCTGTTTTTT. The chain has TRBV7-3 and TRBJ2-2; the match to TRBD2 covers 13 bases. From germline, CDR1 is SGHTA and CDR2 FQGTGA. After removal of 1 base from V and 5 bases from J, the junction contained 7 bases not matched to a gene. The CDR3 covers 18 residues.

The gene calls are TRBV20-1 and TRBJ2-3; D gene unclear. This CDR3 is built from 14 residues. V lost 2 bases, J lost 2 bases, and 11 bases lay in between. Germline-derived CDR1 and CDR2 are DFQATT and SNEGSKA (reference sequence). The CDR3, as DNA: TGCAGTGCTAGATCTTGGGTCGACACAGATACGCAGTATTTT. It is translated as CSARSWVDTDTQYF.

The chain uses TRBV2 and TRBJ1-6, with 7 bases matching TRBD1. Per the germline V gene, CDR1 is SNHLY and CDR2 is FYNNEI. Trimming at V came to 6 bases and at J to 8 bases, leaving 7 bases not matched to a gene. The CDR3 covers 14 residues. CDR3 sequence reads: CASRPTGAYSPLHF. CDR3 DNA: TGTGCCAGCAGGCCAACAGGGGCATATTCACCCCTCCACTTT.

The rearrangement joins TRBV5-1 to TRBJ2-7; D is ambiguous. This CDR3 region has 15 residues. V was shortened by 6 bases and J by 1 base, with 17 bases between the two germline ends. Germline V gene sequence: CDR1 SGHRS, CDR2 YFSETQ. The DNA of the CDR3 is TGCGCCAGCACCTTCTCCCCGTCAACGTCCTACGAGCAGTACTTC. Encoded protein: CASTFSPSTSYEQYF.

This clonotype was seen only once. A much larger clone differs by one base, so this may be a read error. The chain combines TRBV27 with TRBJ2-5; tentative D call: TRBD2 (5 bases). Trimming took 5 bases from V and 11 from J, leaving 21 bases between them. CDR3 length: 14 amino acids. Germline V gene data show CDR1 as MNHEY and CDR2 as SMNVEV (reference sequence). CDR3 in DNA: TGTGCCAGCAGTCCCCGGACTTTCAACAATGAGCAGTACTTC. This translates into CASSPRTFNNEQYF.

The V call is TRBV12-3 or TRBV12-4, the J call TRBJ2-7; D uncertain. V shed 7 bases and J shed 7 bases, with 14 bases lying between them. The CDR3 is 12 amino acids. As DNA, the CDR3 is TGTGCCAGCACTCTCTCCTACAATGAGCAGTACTTC. Translation: CASTLSYNEQYF.

The chain is built from TRBV29-1 and TRBJ1-1; 7 bases line up with TRBD1. Trimming took 3 bases from V and 1 from J; bases not matched to a gene: 8. The CDR3 has 15 amino acids. The germline gives CDR1 SQVTM, CDR2 ANQGSEA. The CDR3 coding sequence is TGCAGCGTTGACAATACGGGACAGAGGAACACTGAAGCTTTCTTT. Amino acid sequence: CSVDNTGQRNTEAFF.

This clonotype was detected a few times. V is TRBV2 and J is TRBJ2-7; D remains unclear. This CDR3 is built from 11 residues. Trimming took off 4 bases at V and 9 bases at J, with 10 bases between the two ends. Germline-derived CDR1 and CDR2 are SNHLY and FYNNEI. The CDR3 DNA follows: TGTGCCAGCAGTGTCTCAAACCGGCAGTACTTC. Protein: CASSVSNRQYF.

A word on this clonotype: Germline and junction disagree at one end, which may indicate a read error. This chain connects TRBV10-3 to TRBJ2-5; D call uncertain. Looked up from germline, CDR1 is ENHRY and CDR2 is SYGVKD. This CDR3 has 13 amino acids. The CDR3 spells CAISLVPQETLYF. The DNA for the CDR3 is TGTGCCATCAGCTTGGTTCCCCAAGAGACCCTGTACTTC.

This chain uses TRBV7-3 with TRBJ2-3; 13 bases agree with TRBD2. Germline V gene lookup returns CDR1 SGHTA and CDR2 FQGTGA. J lost 4 bases, V lost 5 bases, and 6 bases had no gene match. The CDR3 is 16 amino acids. Here the CDR3 DNA reads TGTGCCAGCAGCATGGGACTAGCGGGACTGGCAGATACGCAGTATTTT. Encoded protein: CASSMGLAGLADTQYF.

This clonotype has more than one count but fewer than ten. CDR3 sequence (DNA): TGTGCCAGCAGCCAAGACAAAAAACTGTTTTTT. Translated: CASSQDKKLFF. The rearrangement joins TRBV14 to TRBJ1-4; D remains ambiguous. Trimming shortened V by 0 bases and J by 9 bases, and 2 bases separated the two germline ends. This CDR3 region has 11 residues. CDR1 is SGHDN and CDR2 is FVKESK in the germline V gene.

The chain has TRBV5-1 and TRBJ2-1; TRBD1 agrees at 8 bases. With V trimmed by 4 bases and J by 4 bases, 7 bases remained unmatched. Germline loops: CDR1 SGHRS, CDR2 YFSETQ. This CDR3 has 15 residues. The CDR3, as DNA: TGCGCCAGCAGCAGGGACAGGACTGGATACAATGAGCAGTTCTTC. This sequence encodes CASSRDRTGYNEQFF.